This T cell receptor (beta chain) was captured by sequencing in a study of cytomegalovirus exposure and HLA in healthy donors. Overall study context: Out of 398 genotyped donors, about 84% belonged to the Caucasian-associated ancestry cluster.

PCR amplification relied on 60 Vbeta primers (plus 13 Jbeta primers). TCRdb keeps only in-frame clones here, not all; method: immunoSEQ multiplex PCR. The table has some 130,000 clones, over 60% seen once. Study-level results: Serostatus for CMV was the only available immune exposure information. By HLA locus, TCR association rates varied in a later analysis, with DRB1 showing the most and HLA-C the fewest. Accurate HLA-A and HLA-B prediction from TCR beta sequences was reported for most subjects.

The CDR3 runs to 14 residues. CDR1 and CDR2 from the germline V gene are SQVTM and ANQGSEA. With 7 bases clipped from V and 0 bases from J, the junction kept 5 bases outside the gene matches. The table lists this clone with a few counts. The antigen remains unidentified. The chain couples TRBV29-1 to TRBJ2-7; 11 positions match TRBD1. This sequence originates from a human donor in good health. Specimen: PBMCs. CDR3 region: CSARTGGNSYEQYF. Here the CDR3 DNA reads TGCAGCGCCAGGACAGGGGGCAACTCCTACGAGCAGTACTTC.